This is a list of T cell receptor beta chains from one sample in a study of blood T cells in healthy people across ages. MiXCR, applied by TCRdb to the 5' RACE reads, yields one record per CDR3 protein. Of 1.5 million to 2 million distinct CDR3 sequences listed, more than 35% are singletons. Source material: blood. The origin of the receptors is a human donor in good health. The CDR3 runs from the conserved cysteine through the conserved F or W. A D gene is named only where the DNA matches it firmly. Expanded clones are given a class, and other clones once, few, many or no size at all.

d_gene: -
abundance: -
v_gene: TRBV4-1
j_gene: TRBJ2-5
CDR3aa: CTSSQAAVQETQYF
CDR3nt: TGCACCAGCAGCCAAGCGGCAGTTCAAGAGACCCAGTACTTC

d_gene: -
abundance: few
v_gene: TRBV6-1
j_gene: TRBJ2-6
CDR3aa: CASSKLRDTRSGANVLTF
CDR3nt: TGTGCCAGCAGTAAACTACGGGACACCCGCTCTGGGGCCAACGTCCTGACTTTC

d_gene: -
abundance: few
v_gene: TRBV2
j_gene: TRBJ1-5
CDR3aa: CASSEERGRGANNQPQHF
CDR3nt: TGTGCCAGCAGTGAAGAGCGGGGCAGGGGCGCTAACAATCAGCCCCAGCATTTT

d_gene: TRBD1
abundance: -
v_gene: TRBV7-6
j_gene: TRBJ2-7
CDR3aa: CASSLDTGVGGYEQYF
CDR3nt: TGTGCCAGCAGCTTAGATACAGGGGTTGGCGGATACGAGCAGTACTTC

d_gene: -
abundance: many
v_gene: TRBV10-3
j_gene: TRBJ1-2
CDR3aa: CAINREAHGYTF
CDR3nt: TGTGCCATCAACAGGGAGGCCCATGGCTACACCTTC

d_gene: TRBD1
abundance: few
v_gene: TRBV6-1
j_gene: TRBJ1-6
CDR3aa: CASSWTGKDSPLHF
CDR3nt: TGTGCCAGCAGTTGGACAGGGAAGGATTCACCCCTCCACTTT

d_gene: TRBD1
abundance: -
v_gene: TRBV7-3
j_gene: TRBJ2-6
CDR3aa: CASSPGTGANSGANVLTF
CDR3nt: TGTGCCAGCAGCCCCGGGACAGGGGCGAACTCTGGGGCCAACGTCCTGACTTTC

d_gene: TRBD2
abundance: few
v_gene: TRBV29-1
j_gene: TRBJ2-3
CDR3aa: CSALLAGGSDTQYF
CDR3nt: TGCAGCGCTTTATTAGCGGGGGGGTCAGATACGCAGTATTTT

d_gene: -
abundance: many
v_gene: TRBV5-5
j_gene: TRBJ2-7
CDR3aa: CASSPGGSGEQYF
CDR3nt: TGTGCCAGCAGCCCGGGCGGCAGTGGCGAGCAGTACTTC

d_gene: -
abundance: -
v_gene: TRBV20-1
j_gene: TRBJ1-2
CDR3aa: CSARTGSLGYTF
CDR3nt: TGCAGTGCTAGGACCGGGTCTCTAGGCTACACCTTC

d_gene: TRBD2
abundance: once
v_gene: TRBV27
j_gene: TRBJ2-1
CDR3aa: CASSLRAAIAGFREQFF
CDR3nt: TGTGCCAGCAGTTTAAGGGCGGCGATAGCGGGGTTTCGTGAGCAGTTCTTC

d_gene: -
abundance: -
v_gene: TRBV14
j_gene: TRBJ2-7
CDR3aa: CASSPPDLKSYEQYF
CDR3nt: TGTGCCAGCAGCCCCCCGGACCTAAAATCCTACGAGCAGTACTTC

d_gene: TRBD1
abundance: few
v_gene: TRBV24-1
j_gene: TRBJ2-7
CDR3aa: CATSESGTASDLQYF
CDR3nt: TGTGCCACCAGTGAATCAGGGACAGCGTCCGATCTGCAGTACTTC

d_gene: TRBD1
abundance: -
v_gene: TRBV20-1
j_gene: TRBJ2-5
CDR3aa: CSADRVNGKTQYF
CDR3nt: TGCAGCGCAGACAGGGTAAATGGAAAGACCCAGTACTTC

d_gene: TRBD1
abundance: -
v_gene: TRBV2
j_gene: TRBJ1-1
CDR3aa: CASSVRDRTEAFF
CDR3nt: TGTGCCAGCAGTGTCCGGGACAGGACTGAAGCTTTCTTT

d_gene: TRBD1
abundance: once
v_gene: TRBV29-1
j_gene: TRBJ1-5
CDR3aa: CSVGDRAGQPQHF
CDR3nt: TGCAGCGTTGGTGACAGGGCGGGTCAGCCCCAGCATTTT

d_gene: -
abundance: -
v_gene: TRBV28
j_gene: TRBJ1-6
CDR3aa: CASRPLQGASSPLHF
CDR3nt: TGTGCCTCAAGACCACTCCAGGGAGCTAGTTCACCCCTCCACTTT

d_gene: TRBD1
abundance: -
v_gene: TRBV20-1
j_gene: TRBJ1-1
CDR3aa: CSARDLGGGETEAFF
CDR3nt: TGCAGTGCTAGAGATTTAGGGGGCGGAGAGACTGAAGCTTTCTTT

d_gene: -
abundance: -
v_gene: TRBV7-2
j_gene: TRBJ2-7
CDR3aa: CASSFLAGSDSPIQEAQYF
CDR3nt: TGTGCCAGCAGCTTTCTTGCTGGGTCGGATTCGCCAATTCAAGAGGCCCAGTACTTC

d_gene: -
abundance: -
v_gene: TRBV12-3/TRBV12-4
j_gene: TRBJ2-5
CDR3aa: CASSFLRTGGETQYF
CDR3nt: TGTGCCAGCAGTTTCTTAAGGACCGGAGGGGAGACCCAGTACTTC

d_gene: TRBD2
abundance: -
v_gene: TRBV20-1
j_gene: TRBJ2-1
CDR3aa: CSAATSELSYEQFF
CDR3nt: TGCAGTGCCGCGACTAGCGAATTGTCCTACGAGCAGTTCTTC

d_gene: -
abundance: few
v_gene: TRBV18
j_gene: TRBJ1-1
CDR3aa: CASSPSFFLPEAFF
CDR3nt: TGTGCCAGCTCACCTTCCTTCTTTTTACCCGAAGCTTTCTTT

d_gene: -
abundance: -
v_gene: TRBV12-3/TRBV12-4
j_gene: TRBJ2-3
CDR3aa: CASSLLGSRADAQYF
CDR3nt: TGTGCCAGCAGTTTACTCGGCTCTAGAGCAGATGCGCAGTATTTT

d_gene: -
abundance: few
v_gene: TRBV7-2
j_gene: TRBJ2-5
CDR3aa: CASSLDGGKTQYF
CDR3nt: TGTGCCAGCAGCCTTGACGGTGGCAAGACCCAGTACTTC

d_gene: -
abundance: -
v_gene: TRBV7-7
j_gene: TRBJ2-5
CDR3aa: CASSLFETGQETQYF
CDR3nt: TGTGCTAGCAGCTTATTTGAGACAGGACAAGAGACCCAGTACTTC

d_gene: -
abundance: few
v_gene: TRBV20-1
j_gene: TRBJ2-7
CDR3aa: CSVGHSISGEQYF
CDR3nt: TGCAGTGTGGGACATTCCATCTCCGGCGAGCAGTACTTC

d_gene: -
abundance: few
v_gene: TRBV5-8
j_gene: TRBJ2-6
CDR3aa: CAGGVPGANVLTF
CDR3nt: TGTGCCGGCGGGGTTCCTGGGGCCAACGTCCTGACTTTC

d_gene: -
abundance: -
v_gene: TRBV6-1
j_gene: TRBJ2-2
CDR3aa: CASSDRAAGELFF
CDR3nt: TGTGCCAGCAGTGACAGGGCGGCCGGGGAGCTGTTTTTT

d_gene: TRBD1
abundance: -
v_gene: TRBV28
j_gene: TRBJ1-1
CDR3aa: CASSLRGGVGTEAFF
CDR3nt: TGTGCCAGCAGTTTGAGAGGGGGCGTTGGCACTGAAGCTTTCTTT

d_gene: -
abundance: -
v_gene: TRBV12-3/TRBV12-4
j_gene: TRBJ1-1
CDR3aa: CASSFYRGRGTEAFF
CDR3nt: TGTGCCAGCAGTTTTTACCGGGGACGAGGCACTGAAGCTTTCTTT

d_gene: TRBD2
abundance: once
v_gene: TRBV28
j_gene: TRBJ2-7
CDR3aa: CASSPPGLTMYEQYF
CDR3nt: TGTGCCAGCAGTCCACCGGGACTAACGATGTACGAGCAGTACTTC

d_gene: -
abundance: few
v_gene: TRBV12-5
j_gene: TRBJ2-3
CDR3aa: CASGFGTWADTRYF
CDR3nt: TGTGCTAGTGGTTTTGGGACATGGGCAGATACGCGGTATTTT

d_gene: TRBD1
abundance: few
v_gene: TRBV10-3
j_gene: TRBJ1-6
CDR3aa: CAISEPGQGSPLHF
CDR3nt: TGTGCCATCAGCGAGCCGGGACAGGGATCACCCCTCCACTTT

d_gene: -
abundance: -
v_gene: TRBV14
j_gene: TRBJ2-1
CDR3aa: CASSGYRGTESYNGQFF
CDR3nt: TGTGCCAGCAGCGGGTATAGAGGGACTGAATCCTACAATGGGCAGTTCTTC

d_gene: TRBD1
abundance: few
v_gene: TRBV11-3
j_gene: TRBJ2-7
CDR3aa: CASSHRDRTYSYEQYF
CDR3nt: TGTGCCAGCAGCCACCGGGACAGGACTTACTCCTACGAGCAGTACTTC

d_gene: -
abundance: few
v_gene: TRBV15
j_gene: TRBJ2-1
CDR3aa: CATSRGDASYNEQFF
CDR3nt: TGTGCCACCAGCAGAGGGGACGCATCCTACAATGAGCAGTTCTTC

d_gene: TRBD1
abundance: -
v_gene: TRBV12-3/TRBV12-4
j_gene: TRBJ2-5
CDR3aa: CASSLADRGRKETQYF
CDR3nt: TGTGCCAGCAGTTTAGCGGACAGGGGGCGCAAGGAGACCCAGTACTTC

d_gene: -
abundance: few
v_gene: TRBV11-3
j_gene: TRBJ2-5
CDR3aa: CASSRTKQETQYF
CDR3nt: TGTGCCAGCAGCCGGACTAAACAAGAGACCCAGTACTTC

d_gene: -
abundance: -
v_gene: TRBV2
j_gene: TRBJ2-1
CDR3aa: CATTGNEQFF
CDR3nt: TGTGCCACCACCGGCAATGAGCAGTTCTTC

d_gene: -
abundance: few
v_gene: TRBV6-6
j_gene: TRBJ1-2
CDR3aa: CASSYGALVSTNTF
CDR3nt: TGTGCCAGCAGTTACGGGGCCCTTGTCTCCACTAACACCTTC

d_gene: -
abundance: few
v_gene: TRBV7-9
j_gene: TRBJ1-4
CDR3aa: CASSLTEAKLFF
CDR3nt: TGTGCCAGCAGCCTGACTGAGGCCAAACTGTTTTTT

d_gene: -
abundance: few
v_gene: TRBV7-2
j_gene: TRBJ1-6
CDR3aa: CASSIRDNSPLHF
CDR3nt: TGTGCCAGCAGCATTAGGGATAATTCACCCCTCCACTTT

d_gene: -
abundance: -
v_gene: TRBV6-1
j_gene: TRBJ2-1
CDR3aa: CASSQDRAFYNEQFF
CDR3nt: TGTGCCAGCAGCCAAGACAGAGCGTTCTACAATGAGCAGTTCTTC

d_gene: TRBD2
abundance: -
v_gene: TRBV4-3
j_gene: TRBJ2-5
CDR3aa: CASSQGSGGARETQYF
CDR3nt: TGCGCCAGCAGCCAAGGTAGCGGGGGGGCCCGAGAGACCCAGTACTTC